The source of this TCR beta chain is a study of CD8+ T cells in alopecia areata. Described treatment: oral pan-JAK inhibitor, 5-10 mg twice daily. Reverse transcription of extracted RNA yielded cDNA, which provided the sequencing template. The protocol was immunoSEQ multiplex PCR, while the TCRdb copy is restricted to in-frame clones and leaves out a portion. The repertoire includes 160,000 or so clones, about 54% of them detected once, and 15% to 20% sits in the top ten. The input for sequencing was CD4+ T cells sorted from blood, taken at approximately week 56, from a patient treated with tofacitinib. This TCR was sampled from a human donor with alopecia areata.

DNA for the CDR3: TGTGCCAGCAGCAGGGGGGGGCCGAGCACAGATACGCAGTATTTT. Translating it yields CASSRGGPSTDTQYF. The genes are TRBV28 and TRBJ2-3; the D gene could be TRBD1 or TRBD2 (7 bases each). The CDR3 is 15 amino acids. CDR1 is MDHEN, CDR2 SYDVKM, per germline. The V and J ends lost 6 bases and 0 bases respectively, with 13 bases between them.